This TCR beta chain was captured in a study of OX40 agonist ivuxolimab in advanced cancers. Generated by immunoSEQ multiplex PCR, the TCRdb table keeps only in-frame clones and is missing some. The sample holds 65,000 to 90,000 clones, about 89% seen once. Germline V gives CDR1 SGHDT, CDR2 YYEEEE. There are 15 residues in the CDR3. V was trimmed by 1 base and J by 0 bases, leaving 10 bases between them. This receptor was obtained from an adult with an advanced solid tumor such as melanoma, head and neck, liver or kidney cancer. The V call is TRBV5-6, the J call TRBJ1-1; D unresolved. The input for sequencing was CD4+ or CD8+ T cells sorted from blood, taken in a trial of the OX40 agonist ivuxolimab. CDR3 nucleotides: TGTGCCAGCAGCTTGTCAACAAGAATGAACACTGAAGCTTTCTTT. Protein: CASSLSTRMNTEAFF.